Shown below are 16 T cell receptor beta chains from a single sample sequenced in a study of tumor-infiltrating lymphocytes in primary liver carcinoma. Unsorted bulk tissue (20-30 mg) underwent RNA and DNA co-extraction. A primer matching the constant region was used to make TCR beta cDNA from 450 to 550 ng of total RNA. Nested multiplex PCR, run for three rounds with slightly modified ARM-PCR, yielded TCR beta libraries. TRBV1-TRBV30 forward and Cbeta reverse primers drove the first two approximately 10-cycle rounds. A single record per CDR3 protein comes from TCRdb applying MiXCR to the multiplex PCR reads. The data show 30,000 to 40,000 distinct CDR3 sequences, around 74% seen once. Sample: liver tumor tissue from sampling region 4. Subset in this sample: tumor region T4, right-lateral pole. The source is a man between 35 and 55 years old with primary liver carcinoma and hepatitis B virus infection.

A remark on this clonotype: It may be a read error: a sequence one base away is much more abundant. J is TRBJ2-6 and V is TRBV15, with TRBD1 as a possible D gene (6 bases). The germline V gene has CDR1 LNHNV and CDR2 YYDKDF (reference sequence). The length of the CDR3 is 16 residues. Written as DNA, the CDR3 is TGTGCCACCAGCAGACTCACAGGGTCTGGGGCCAACGTCCTGATTTTC. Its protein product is CATSRLTGSGANVLIF. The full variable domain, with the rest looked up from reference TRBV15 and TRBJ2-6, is DAMVIQNPRYQVTQFGKPVTLSCSQTLNHNVMYWYQQKSSQAPKLLFHYYDKDFNNEADTPDNFQSRRPNTSFCFLDIRSPGLGDTAMYLCATSRLTGSGANVLIFGAGSRLTVL.

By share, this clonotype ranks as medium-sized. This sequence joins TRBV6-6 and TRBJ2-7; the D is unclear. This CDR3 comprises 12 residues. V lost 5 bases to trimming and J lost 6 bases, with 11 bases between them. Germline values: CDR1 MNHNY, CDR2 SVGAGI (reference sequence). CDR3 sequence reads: CASSRTLGEQYF. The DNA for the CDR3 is TGTGCCAGCAGTCGTACCCTAGGCGAGCAGTACTTC.

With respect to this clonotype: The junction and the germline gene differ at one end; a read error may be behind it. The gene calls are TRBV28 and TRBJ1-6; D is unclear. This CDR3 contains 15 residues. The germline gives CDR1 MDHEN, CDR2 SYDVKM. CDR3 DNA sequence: TGTGCCAGTAGTTTGGGTTCAACAAATAATTCACCCCTCCACTTT. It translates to CASSLGSTNNSPLHF.

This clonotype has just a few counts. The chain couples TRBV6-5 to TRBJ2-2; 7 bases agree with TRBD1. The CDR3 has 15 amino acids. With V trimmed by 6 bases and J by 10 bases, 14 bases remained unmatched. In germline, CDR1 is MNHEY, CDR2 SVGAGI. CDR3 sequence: CASSFRQQGPVELFF. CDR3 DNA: TGTGCCAGCAGCTTCCGACAACAGGGGCCCGTGGAGCTGTTTTTT.

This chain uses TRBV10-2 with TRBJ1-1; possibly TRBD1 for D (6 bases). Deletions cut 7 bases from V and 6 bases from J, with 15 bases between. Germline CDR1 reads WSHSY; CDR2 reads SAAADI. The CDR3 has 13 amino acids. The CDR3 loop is CASIRGRLSEAFF. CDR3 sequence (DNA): TGCGCCAGCATACGGGGGCGCCTCTCTGAAGCTTTCTTT.

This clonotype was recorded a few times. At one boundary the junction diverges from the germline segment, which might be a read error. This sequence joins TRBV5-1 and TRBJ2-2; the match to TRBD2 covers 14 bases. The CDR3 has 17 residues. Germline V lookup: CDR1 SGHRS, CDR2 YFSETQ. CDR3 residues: CASNFGLAGGNTGELFF. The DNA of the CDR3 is TGCGCTAGCAACTTTGGACTAGCGGGAGGGAACACCGGGGAGCTGTTTTTT.

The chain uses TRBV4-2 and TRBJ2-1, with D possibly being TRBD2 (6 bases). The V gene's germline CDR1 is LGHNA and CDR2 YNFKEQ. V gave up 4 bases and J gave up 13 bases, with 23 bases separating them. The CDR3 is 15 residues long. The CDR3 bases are TGTGCCAGCAGCCGAGATTGGACTACCGGCGGTGGACAGTTCTTC. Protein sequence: CASSRDWTTGGGQFF.

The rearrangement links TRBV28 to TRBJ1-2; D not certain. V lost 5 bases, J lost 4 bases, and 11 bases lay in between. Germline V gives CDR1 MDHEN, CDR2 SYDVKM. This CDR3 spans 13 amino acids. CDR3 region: CASSLSESYGYTF. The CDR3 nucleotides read TGTGCCAGCAGTCTTTCGGAGAGCTATGGCTACACCTTC.

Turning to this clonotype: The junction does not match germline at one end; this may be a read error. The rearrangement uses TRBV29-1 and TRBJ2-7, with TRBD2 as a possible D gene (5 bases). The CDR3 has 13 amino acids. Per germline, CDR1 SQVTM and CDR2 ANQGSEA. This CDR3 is CSVNRGYVDELYF. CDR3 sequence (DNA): TGCAGCGTCAATAGAGGGTATGTCGACGAGCTGTACTTC.

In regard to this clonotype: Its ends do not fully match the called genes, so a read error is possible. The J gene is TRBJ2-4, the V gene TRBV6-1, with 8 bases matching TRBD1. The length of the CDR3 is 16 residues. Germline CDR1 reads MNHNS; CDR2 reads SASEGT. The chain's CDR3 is CASNTTGGFGKNTQYF. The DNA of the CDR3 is TGTGCCAGCAATACCACAGGGGGGTTCGGCAAAAACACTCAGTACTTC.

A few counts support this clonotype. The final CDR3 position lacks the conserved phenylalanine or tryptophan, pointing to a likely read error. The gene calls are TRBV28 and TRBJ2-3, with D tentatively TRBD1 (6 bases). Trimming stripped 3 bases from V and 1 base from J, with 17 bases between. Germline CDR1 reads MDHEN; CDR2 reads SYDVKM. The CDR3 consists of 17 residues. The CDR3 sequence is CASSFQGKGAGTDTQYY. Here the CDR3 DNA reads TGTGCCAGCAGTTTCCAGGGGAAGGGTGCGGGCACAGATACGCAGTATTAT.

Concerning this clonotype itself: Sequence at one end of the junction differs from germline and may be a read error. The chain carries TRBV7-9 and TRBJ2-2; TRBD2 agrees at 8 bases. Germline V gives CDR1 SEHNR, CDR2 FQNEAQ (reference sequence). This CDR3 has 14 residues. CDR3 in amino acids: CASSLPGGTRELFF. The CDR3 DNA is TGTGCCAGCAGCTTACCGGGGGGGACCCGGGAACTGTTTTTT.

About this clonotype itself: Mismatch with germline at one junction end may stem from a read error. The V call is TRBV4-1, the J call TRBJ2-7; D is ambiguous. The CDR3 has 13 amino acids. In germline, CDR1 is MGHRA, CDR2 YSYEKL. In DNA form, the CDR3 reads TGCGCCAGCAACCAGATAGGTACCTACGAGCACTACTTC. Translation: CASNQIGTYEHYF.

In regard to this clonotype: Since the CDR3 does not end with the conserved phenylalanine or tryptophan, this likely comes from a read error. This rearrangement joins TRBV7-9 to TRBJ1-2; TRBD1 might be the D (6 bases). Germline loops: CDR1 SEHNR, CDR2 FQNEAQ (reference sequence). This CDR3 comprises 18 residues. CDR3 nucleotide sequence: TGTGCCTGCAGTCCACCGAGCCCCGAGACAGGAATTACCAATGGCTACACCTTG. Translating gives CACSPPSPETGITNGYTL.

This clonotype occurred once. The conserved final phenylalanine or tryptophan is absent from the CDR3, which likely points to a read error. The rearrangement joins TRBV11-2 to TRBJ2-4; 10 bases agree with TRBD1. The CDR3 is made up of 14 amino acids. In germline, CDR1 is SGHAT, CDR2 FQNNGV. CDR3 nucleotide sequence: TGTACCAGCAGCTCCGGGACAGGGGATAACATCCAGTACCTC. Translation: CTSSSGTGDNIQYL.

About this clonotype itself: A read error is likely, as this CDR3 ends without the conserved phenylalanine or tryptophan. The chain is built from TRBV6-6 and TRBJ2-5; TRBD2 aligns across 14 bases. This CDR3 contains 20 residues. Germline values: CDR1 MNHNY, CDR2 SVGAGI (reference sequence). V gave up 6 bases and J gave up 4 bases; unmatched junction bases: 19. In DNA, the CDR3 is TGTGCCAGCAGCCAATGTGGTTTACTGACTAGCGGGAGGGCCGTAGAGACCCAGTACCTC. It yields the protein CASSQCGLLTSGRAVETQYL.